This T cell receptor (beta chain) was recovered during a study of blood T cell repertoires in COVID-19. The CDR3 sequence is 12 residues long. The J segment lost 8 bases and the V segment lost 11 bases, leaving 8 bases of the junction unmatched. CDR1 and CDR2 (germline): MNHEY, SVGAGI. Sequenced by immunoSEQ multiplex PCR; TCRdb stores in-frame clones only, minus some. The repertoire holds roughly 110,000 clones, with more than 75% as singletons. This clonotype originated in a man in his forties with acute or convalescent COVID-19. The chain uses TRBV6-5 and TRBJ1-2; TRBD1 matches 10 bases. The sequenced sample consisted of peripheral blood. The CDR3 loop reads CAGQGDENGYTF. The DNA for the CDR3 is TGTGCCGGACAGGGGGATGAAAACGGCTACACCTTC.